One sample yielded the 31 T cell receptor beta chains listed below, sequenced in a study of long-term antiretroviral therapy in people with HIV. Sequencing used immunoSEQ v3.0 at survey level. Assay: immunoSEQ multiplex PCR; the TCRdb copy retains only in-frame clones and omits some. The sample records 38,000 or so clones, over 90% being singletons. Sequencing was performed on unsorted PBMCs, taken almost 9.5 years after starting antiretroviral therapy. The source is a man aged 30 to 45 with HIV.

This chain joins TRBV5-4 and TRBJ1-2; D unclear. CDR1 is SGHNT, CDR2 YYREEE, per germline (reference sequence). Trimming left V 4 bases short and J 1 base short, with 14 bases between. The CDR3 runs to 15 residues. Here the CDR3 reads CASSPTLLVNYGYTF. As DNA, the CDR3 is TGTGCCAGCAGCCCCACCTTACTGGTTAACTATGGCTACACCTTC.

This clone was counted a single time. This CDR3 reads CASSDNSGMNTEAFF. CDR3 sequence (DNA): TGCGCCAGCAGCGATAACAGCGGCATGAACACTGAAGCTTTCTTT. The genes are TRBV5-1 and TRBJ1-1; D is undetermined. The CDR3 is made up of 15 amino acids. Trimming pared 4 bases from V and 0 bases from J, leaving 13 bases between. Germline loops: CDR1 SGHRS, CDR2 YFSETQ.

In this sample, this clone turned up once. V usage is TRBV5-1 and J usage is TRBJ2-1; TRBD2 matches at 7 bases. The trim removed 0 bases at V and 2 bases at J, leaving 8 bases unmatched. The CDR3 runs to 17 residues. CDR1 and CDR2 from the germline V gene are SGHRS and YFSETQ. CDR3 region: CASSLATGTITYNEQFF. As DNA, the CDR3 is TGCGCCAGCAGCTTGGCTACCGGGACTATTACCTACAATGAGCAGTTCTTC.

The genes are TRBV9 and TRBJ1-1; D call uncertain. CDR3 size: 15 residues. Germline values: CDR1 SGDLS, CDR2 YYNGEE. Trimming removed 4 bases at V and 9 bases at J, with 22 bases between. The chain's CDR3 is CASSPTQDRGGQAFF. The CDR3 DNA reads TGTGCCAGCAGCCCCACCCAGGACCGAGGAGGTCAAGCTTTCTTT.

The genes are TRBV2 and TRBJ1-6; TRBD1 matches 9 bases. This CDR3 is built from 16 residues. V dropped 2 bases and J dropped 10; count of bases not matched to a gene: 9. Germline V gives CDR1 SNHLY, CDR2 FYNNEI. The CDR3 loop reads CASSEPPGQGYSPLHF. Here the CDR3 DNA reads TGTGCCAGCAGTGAACCACCGGGACAGGGTTACTCACCCCTCCACTTT.

The CDR3 loop reads CASSESDQPQHF. As DNA, the CDR3 is TGTGCCAGCAGTGAGAGCGATCAGCCCCAGCATTTT. The chain is built from TRBV6-1 and TRBJ1-5, with no clear D. The ends were cut back, 3 bases at V and 5 bases at J, with 5 bases in the middle. The CDR3 is 12 residues long. CDR1 is MNHNS, CDR2 SASEGT, per germline.

V gene TRBV7-8 combines with J gene TRBJ1-5; 9 bases agree with TRBD1. Per germline, CDR1 SGHVS and CDR2 FQNEAQ. J gave up 4 bases and V 4 bases, and 2 bases lay outside the gene matches. The CDR3 is 14 amino acids. The CDR3 DNA reads TGTGCCAGCAGCTCCGGGACAGGGAATCAGCCCCAGCATTTT. Translation gives CASSSGTGNQPQHF.

V gene TRBV7-9 combines with J gene TRBJ2-1; TRBD1 matches 10 bases. Germline V lookup: CDR1 SEHNR, CDR2 FQNEAQ (reference sequence). Unmatched junction bases numbered 5, after V lost 3 bases and J lost 9 bases. The CDR3 spans 14 residues. The CDR3 bases are TGTGCCAGCAGCTTCGGGACAGGGGCCGGTGAGCAGTTCTTC. Translating gives CASSFGTGAGEQFF.

The rearrangement links TRBV7-9 to TRBJ1-1, with a possible D match to TRBD1 (5 bases). V dropped 1 base and J dropped 6 bases, with 18 bases sitting between them. Germline CDR1 reads SEHNR; CDR2 reads FQNEAQ (reference sequence). This CDR3 region has 16 residues. This CDR3 is CASSLGWRDGGSEAFF. The CDR3 DNA reads as TGTGCCAGCAGCTTAGGATGGAGGGACGGAGGGTCTGAAGCTTTCTTT.

V is TRBV2 and J is TRBJ1-2; perhaps TRBD1 as D (5 bases). The CDR3 contains 16 residues. CDR1 and CDR2 (germline): SNHLY, FYNNEI. Between the trimmed V and J ends, which lost 7 bases and 3 bases, there was a span of 21 bases. The CDR3 region is CASTLSDPSGDYGYTF. CDR3 sequence (DNA): TGTGCCAGCACTTTATCAGACCCTTCGGGGGACTATGGCTACACCTTC. Together with reference TRBV2 and TRBJ1-2, the CDR3 gives the full variable domain: EPEVTQTPSHQVTQMGQEVILRCVPISNHLYFYWYRQILGQKVEFLVSFYNNEISEKSEIFDDQFSVERPDGSNFTLKIRSTKLEDSAMYFCASTLSDPSGDYGYTFGSGTRLTVV.

The chain recombines TRBV6-4 with TRBJ2-1, with 12 bases matching TRBD2. Germline V gene data show CDR1 as MRHNA and CDR2 as SNTAGT. V lost 5 bases and J lost 9; bases outside the gene matches: 2. The CDR3 consists of 13 residues. CDR3 in amino acids: CASSPLAGGEQFF. For the CDR3, the DNA is TGTGCCAGCAGTCCACTAGCGGGGGGTGAGCAGTTCTTC.

The chain links TRBV9 to TRBJ2-1; 9 bases line up with TRBD2. V shed 4 bases and J 4 bases; nucleotides not matched to a gene: 9. The CDR3 runs to 16 residues. Per the germline V gene, CDR1 is SGDLS and CDR2 is YYNGEE. CDR3 bases: TGTGCCAGCAGCCTCTCAGCGGGGGGCCTGTACAATGAGCAGTTCTTC. It yields the protein CASSLSAGGLYNEQFF.

The chain is built from TRBV6-5 and TRBJ2-5; 8 bases agree with TRBD2. The CDR3 covers 15 residues. The V segment lost 5 bases and the J segment 5 bases; nucleotides outside the gene matches: 10. Germline V gene data show CDR1 as MNHEY and CDR2 as SVGAGI. CDR3 protein: CASSGPRGGGETQYF. The CDR3 DNA reads as TGTGCCAGCAGTGGACCACGGGGGGGCGGGGAGACCCAGTACTTC.

This chain connects TRBV5-1 to TRBJ1-2, with TRBD1 matching over 9 bases. The CDR3 loop spans 14 amino acids. Germline V lookup: CDR1 SGHRS, CDR2 YFSETQ. V lost 1 base to trimming and J lost 7 bases; unmatched junction nucleotides: 5. The CDR3 here is CASSLRDRGTGYTF. CDR3 in DNA: TGCGCCAGCAGCTTGCGTGACAGGGGGACTGGCTACACCTTC. The full variable domain, its missing parts supplied by reference TRBV5-1 and TRBJ1-2, is KAGVTQTPRYLIKTRGQQVTLSCSPISGHRSVSWYQQTPGQGLQFLFEYFSETQRNKGNFPGRFSGRQFSNSRSEMNVSTLELGDSALYLCASSLRDRGTGYTFGSGTRLTVV.

The CDR3, as DNA: TGTGCCAGCACTATTTCGGGTGTGGAGACCCAGTACTTC. It encodes CASTISGVETQYF. The V gene is TRBV5-4, the J gene TRBJ2-5, with unresolved D. Deletions cut 6 bases from V and 5 bases from J, with 14 bases between. The CDR3 extends over 13 amino acids. Germline CDR1 SGHNT, CDR2 YYREEE (reference sequence).

This rearrangement joins TRBV10-3 to TRBJ2-1; D remains unclear. The germline gives CDR1 ENHRY, CDR2 SYGVKD. V was cut by 0 bases and J by 2 bases, with 8 bases left in between. This CDR3 is built from 15 residues. CDR3 sequence (DNA): TGTGCCATCAGTGAGTCAAGGACCACCTACAATGAGCAGTTCTTC. It yields the protein CAISESRTTYNEQFF.

The chain employs TRBV28 and TRBJ1-2, with 9 bases aligning to TRBD1. The germline V gene encodes CDR1 MDHEN and CDR2 SYDVKM. The CDR3 is made up of 15 amino acids. Trimming took 4 bases from V and 8 from J; bases not matched to a gene: 11. CDR3 sequence: CASSSPGQGGWGYTF. The CDR3 nucleotides read TGTGCCAGCAGTTCCCCGGGACAGGGTGGATGGGGCTACACCTTC.

The chain is built from TRBV2 and TRBJ1-2; D perhaps matches TRBD1 (6 bases). The CDR3 covers 14 residues. Germline CDR1 and CDR2: SNHLY and FYNNEI. V was cut by 2 bases and J by 8 bases, with 15 bases left in between. DNA for the CDR3: TGTGCCAGCAGTGAAAGGGGGGCCACGAACGGCTACACCTTC. This sequence encodes CASSERGATNGYTF.

The DNA for the CDR3 is TGTGCCAGCAGTGCTACTGACAGCTACACCTTC. Protein: CASSATDSYTF. The chain recombines TRBV6-1 with TRBJ1-2, with D hard to call. The V and J ends lost 4 bases and 9 bases respectively, with 9 bases between them. The CDR3 is 11 amino acids. Germline CDR1 reads MNHNS; CDR2 reads SASEGT.

This chain links TRBV7-9 with TRBJ2-7; D uncertain. Germline V CDR1 and CDR2: SEHNR, FQNEAQ (reference sequence). Trimming removed 5 bases from V and 2 bases from J, with 7 bases in between. The CDR3 consists of 12 residues. CDR3 nucleotide sequence: TGTGCCAGCAGCCTCCGAGCCTACGAGCAGTACTTC. Protein sequence: CASSLRAYEQYF.

The chain joins TRBV5-8 to TRBJ2-6; D gene unclear. Trimming stripped 0 bases from V and 2 bases from J, with 6 bases between. CDR3 length: 15 amino acids. In germline, CDR1 is SGHTS, CDR2 YDEGEE. This chain's CDR3 is CASSLGLAGANVLTF. The CDR3 DNA reads TGTGCCAGCAGCTTGGGGCTTGCTGGGGCCAACGTCCTGACTTTC.

The gene calls are TRBV6-1 and TRBJ1-2; possibly TRBD1 for D (5 bases). The CDR3 covers 18 residues. The V end was cut by 0 bases, the J end by 2 bases, with 19 bases between. The germline CDR1 and CDR2 sequences are MNHNS and SASEGT. The CDR3 loop reads CASSEALAPGTLNYGYTF. The CDR3 nucleotides read TGTGCCAGCAGTGAAGCGCTAGCCCCAGGGACCCTAAACTATGGCTACACCTTC.

V gene TRBV2 combines with J gene TRBJ2-2, with 9 bases fitting TRBD2. This CDR3 comprises 16 residues. Losses at the gene ends were 6 bases for V and 1 base for J; bases not matched to a gene: 6. Germline CDR1 and CDR2: SNHLY and FYNNEI. The CDR3 DNA sequence: TGTGCCAGCAGATCCCAAGCGGGGGGGAACACCGGGGAGCTGTTTTTT. This encodes CASRSQAGGNTGELFF.

With regard to this clone: One end of the junction varies from germline; a read error may be responsible. J is TRBJ2-2 and V is TRBV7-7; 7 bases fit TRBD1. Germline V CDR1 and CDR2: SSHAT, FNYEAQ (reference sequence). This CDR3 has 15 amino acids. CDR3: CASSLGDSASEELFF. The CDR3 DNA sequence: TGTGCTAGCAGCTTAGGGGACAGCGCTTCGGAGGAGCTGTTTTTT.

The V and J genes are TRBV2 and TRBJ1-1; D is ambiguous. CDR3 size: 11 residues. Trimming stripped 3 bases from V and 7 bases from J, with 6 bases between. Germline CDR1 is SNHLY and CDR2 is FYNNEI. CDR3 DNA sequence: TGTGCCAGCAGTGACGCACATGAAGCTTTCTTT. Translated, it gives CASSDAHEAFF.

The chain employs TRBV5-1 and TRBJ2-7; D gene ambiguous. Deletions cut 2 bases from V and 0 bases from J, with 6 bases between. The CDR3 has 13 amino acids. Germline-derived CDR1 and CDR2 are SGHRS and YFSETQ. CDR3 DNA sequence: TGCGCCAGCAGCTTTGGGGTCTCCTACGAGCAGTACTTC. Amino acids: CASSFGVSYEQYF. The variable domain in full, completed from reference TRBV5-1 and TRBJ2-7, reads KAGVTQTPRYLIKTRGQQVTLSCSPISGHRSVSWYQQTPGQGLQFLFEYFSETQRNKGNFPGRFSGRQFSNSRSEMNVSTLELGDSALYLCASSFGVSYEQYFGPGTRLTVT.

The V gene is TRBV6-1, the J gene TRBJ1-2; D is undetermined. The CDR3 totals 12 residues. Germline CDR1 is MNHNS and CDR2 is SASEGT. The V and J ends lost 3 bases and 4 bases respectively, with 6 bases between them. Here the CDR3 reads CASSESLYGYTF. DNA for the CDR3: TGTGCCAGCAGTGAGTCCCTCTATGGCTACACCTTC.

CDR3 residues: CASATDSNYGYTF. For the CDR3, the DNA is TGTGCCAGCGCGACGGACAGCAACTATGGCTACACCTTC. The rearrangement links TRBV7-6 to TRBJ1-2; tentative D call: TRBD1 (6 bases). CDR3 length equals 13 residues. Germline-derived CDR1 and CDR2 are SGHVS and FNYEAQ. V lost 8 bases to trimming and J lost 2 bases, with 12 bases between them.

This rearrangement joins TRBV6-1 to TRBJ1-2, with 8 bases matching TRBD1. CDR3 length: 15 residues. CDR1 MNHNS and CDR2 SASEGT come from the germline V gene. Germline trimming cut 6 bases from V and 2 bases from J; bases unmatched to any gene: 8. CDR3 loop: CASRERTGQNYGYTF. The CDR3 DNA sequence: TGTGCCAGCAGGGAAAGGACAGGGCAGAACTATGGCTACACCTTC.

The rearrangement links TRBV11-1 to TRBJ1-1, with a possible D match to TRBD1 (6 bases). The CDR3 length is 15 residues. Germline CDR1 SGHAT, CDR2 FQDESV (reference sequence). The ends were cut back, 1 base at V and 1 base at J, with 10 bases in the middle. The CDR3 loop reads CASSLDRTANTEAFF. CDR3 coding DNA: TGTGCCAGCAGCTTAGATAGGACAGCGAACACTGAAGCTTTCTTT.

The chain links TRBV20-1 to TRBJ1-2; the D gene is possibly TRBD1 (5 bases). Germline V gives CDR1 DFQATT, CDR2 SNEGSKA (reference sequence). The CDR3 extends over 10 amino acids. V shed 6 bases and J shed 6 bases, with 8 bases lying between them. The CDR3 bases are TGCAGTGCGGGGGGTGATGGCTACACCTTC. Translation gives CSAGGDGYTF.